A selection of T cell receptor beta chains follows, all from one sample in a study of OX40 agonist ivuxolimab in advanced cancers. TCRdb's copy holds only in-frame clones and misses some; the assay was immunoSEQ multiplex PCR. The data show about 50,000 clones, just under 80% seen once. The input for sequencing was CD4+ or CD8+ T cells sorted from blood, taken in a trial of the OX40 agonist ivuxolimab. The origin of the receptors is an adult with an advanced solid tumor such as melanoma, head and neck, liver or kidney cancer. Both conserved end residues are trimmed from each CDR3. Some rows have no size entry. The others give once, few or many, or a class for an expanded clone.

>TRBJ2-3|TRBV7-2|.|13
ASSLSGREGDTQY
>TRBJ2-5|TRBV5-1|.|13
ASSFRGGVTETQY
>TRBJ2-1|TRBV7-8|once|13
ASSLGDRGYGEQF
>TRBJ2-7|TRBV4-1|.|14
ASSQTGVSLSYEQY
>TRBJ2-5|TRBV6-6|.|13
ASSFRQGGRETQY
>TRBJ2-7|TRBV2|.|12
ASTPPSRGYEQY
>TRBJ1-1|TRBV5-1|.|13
ASSTMGGVNTEAF
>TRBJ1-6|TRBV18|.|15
ASSPERTGFLNSPLH
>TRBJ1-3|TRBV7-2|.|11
ASGTGSGNTIY
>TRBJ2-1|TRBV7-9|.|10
ASSGRGNEQF
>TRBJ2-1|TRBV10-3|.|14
AISGSGGGAYNEQF
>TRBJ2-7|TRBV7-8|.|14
ASSSQRLAGNYEQY
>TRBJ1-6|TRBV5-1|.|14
ASSLKGGADNSPLH
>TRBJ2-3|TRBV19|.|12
ASSTWTSGDTQY
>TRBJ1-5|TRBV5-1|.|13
ASSLGPQKTQPQH
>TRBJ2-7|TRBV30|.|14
AWRESRDRVYYEQY
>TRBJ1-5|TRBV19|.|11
ASSGQQHQPQH
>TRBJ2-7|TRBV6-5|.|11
ASSQGVSYEQY
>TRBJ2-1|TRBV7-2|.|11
ASSFRGPREQF
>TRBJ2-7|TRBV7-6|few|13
ASSLGTGGLYEQY
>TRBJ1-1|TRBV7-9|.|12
ASSFYEGNTEAF
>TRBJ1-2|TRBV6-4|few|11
ASSATGAYGYT
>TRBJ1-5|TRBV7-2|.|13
ASSAQQGSNQPQH
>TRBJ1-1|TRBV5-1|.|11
ASSLRGDTEAF
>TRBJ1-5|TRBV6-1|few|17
ASSESRTGGAYSNQPQH
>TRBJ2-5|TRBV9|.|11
ASSVAPRETQY
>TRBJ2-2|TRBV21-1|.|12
ASSKGRNTGELF
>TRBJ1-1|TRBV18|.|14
ASSPTGDKKNTEAF
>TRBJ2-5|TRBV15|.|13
ATSTRTVRQETQY
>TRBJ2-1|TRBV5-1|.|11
ASSLIGTDEQF
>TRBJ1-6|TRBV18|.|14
ASSRAGTEKNSPLH
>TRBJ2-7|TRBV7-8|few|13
ASSLGGTRSYEQY
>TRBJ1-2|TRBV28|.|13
ASSPGGGLDYGYT
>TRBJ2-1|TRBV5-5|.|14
ASSLGPGQGINEQF
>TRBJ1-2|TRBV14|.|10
ASSETNYGYT
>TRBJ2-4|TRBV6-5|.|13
ASNPRGTGKNIQY
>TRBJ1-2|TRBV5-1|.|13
ASSSWLQGGEGYT
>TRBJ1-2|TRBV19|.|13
ASSISGAGSYGYT
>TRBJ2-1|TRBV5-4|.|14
ASSSSERSSYNEQF
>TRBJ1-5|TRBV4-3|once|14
ASSQSPWGNNQPQH
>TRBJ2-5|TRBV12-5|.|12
ASGLGQVGETQY
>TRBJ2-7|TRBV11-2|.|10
ASSLGAYEQY
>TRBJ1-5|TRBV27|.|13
ASSSGFRSNQPQH
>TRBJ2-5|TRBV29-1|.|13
SVEDRGTGQETQY
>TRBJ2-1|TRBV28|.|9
ASGGSGEQF
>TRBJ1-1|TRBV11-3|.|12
ASSFGGQQTEAF
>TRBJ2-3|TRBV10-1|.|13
ASSDSGGRRDTQY
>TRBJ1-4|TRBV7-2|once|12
ASSWGTFNEKLF
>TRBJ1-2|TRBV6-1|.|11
ASLTGKGYGYT
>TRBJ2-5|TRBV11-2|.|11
ASSLDIRSLQY
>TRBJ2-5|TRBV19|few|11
ASSIGDGETQY
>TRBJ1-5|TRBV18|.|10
ASSPGEKPQH
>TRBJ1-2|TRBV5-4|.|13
ASSPLAGSLYGYT